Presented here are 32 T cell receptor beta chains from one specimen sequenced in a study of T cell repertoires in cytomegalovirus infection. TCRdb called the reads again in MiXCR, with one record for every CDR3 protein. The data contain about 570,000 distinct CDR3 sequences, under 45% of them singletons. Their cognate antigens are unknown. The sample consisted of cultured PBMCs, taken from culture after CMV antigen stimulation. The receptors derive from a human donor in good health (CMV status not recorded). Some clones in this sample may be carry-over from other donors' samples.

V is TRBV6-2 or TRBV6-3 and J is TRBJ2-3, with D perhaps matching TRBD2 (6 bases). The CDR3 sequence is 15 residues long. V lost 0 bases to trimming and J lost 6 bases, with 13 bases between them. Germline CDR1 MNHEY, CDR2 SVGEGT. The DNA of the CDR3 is TGTGCCAGCAGTTACTCGACTCTTGGGGGGGATACGCAGTATTTT. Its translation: CASSYSTLGGDTQYF.

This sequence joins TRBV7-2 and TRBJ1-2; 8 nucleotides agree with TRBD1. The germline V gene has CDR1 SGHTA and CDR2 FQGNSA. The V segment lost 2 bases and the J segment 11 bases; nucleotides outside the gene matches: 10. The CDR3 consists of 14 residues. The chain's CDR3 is CASSLRTGPMGYTF. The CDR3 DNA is TGTGCCAGCAGCTTACGGACAGGGCCTATGGGGTACACCTTC.

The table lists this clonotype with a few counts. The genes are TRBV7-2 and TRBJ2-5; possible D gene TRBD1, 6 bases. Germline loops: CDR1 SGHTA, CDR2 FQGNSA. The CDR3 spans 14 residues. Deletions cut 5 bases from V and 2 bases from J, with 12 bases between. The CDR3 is CASSLQGMQETQYF. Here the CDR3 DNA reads TGTGCCAGCAGCCTACAGGGAATGCAAGAGACCCAGTACTTC.

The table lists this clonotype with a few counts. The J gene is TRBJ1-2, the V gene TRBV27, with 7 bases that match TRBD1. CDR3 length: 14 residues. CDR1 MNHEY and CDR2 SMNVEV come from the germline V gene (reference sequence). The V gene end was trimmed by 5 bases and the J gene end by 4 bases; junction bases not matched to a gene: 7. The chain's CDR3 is CASSPRQGPYGYTF. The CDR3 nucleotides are TGTGCCAGCAGTCCCCGACAGGGCCCCTATGGCTACACCTTC.

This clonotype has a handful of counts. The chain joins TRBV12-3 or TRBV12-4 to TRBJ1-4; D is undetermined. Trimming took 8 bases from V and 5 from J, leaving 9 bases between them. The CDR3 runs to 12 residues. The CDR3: CASRSGNEKLFF. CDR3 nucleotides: TGTGCCAGCCGGTCGGGGAATGAAAAACTGTTTTTT.

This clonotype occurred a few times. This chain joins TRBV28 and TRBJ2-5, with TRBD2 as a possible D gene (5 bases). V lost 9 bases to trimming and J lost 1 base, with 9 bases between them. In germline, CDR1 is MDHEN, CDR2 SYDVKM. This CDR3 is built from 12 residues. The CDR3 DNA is TGTGCCAGTAGGGAGAGCCAAGAGACCCAGTACTTC. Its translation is CASRESQETQYF. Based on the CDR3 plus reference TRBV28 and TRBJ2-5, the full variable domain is DVKVTQSSRYLVKRTGEKVFLECVQDMDHENMFWYRQDPGLGLRLIYFSYDVKMKEKGDIPEGYSVSREKKERFSLILESASTNQTSMYLCASRESQETQYFGPGTRLLVL.

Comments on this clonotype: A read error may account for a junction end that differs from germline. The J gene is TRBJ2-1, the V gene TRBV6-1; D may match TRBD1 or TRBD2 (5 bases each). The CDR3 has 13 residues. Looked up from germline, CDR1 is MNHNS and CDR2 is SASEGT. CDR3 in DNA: TGTGCCAGCAGTGATGGGGACCTGTCTGAGCGGTTCTTC. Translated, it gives CASSDGDLSERFF.

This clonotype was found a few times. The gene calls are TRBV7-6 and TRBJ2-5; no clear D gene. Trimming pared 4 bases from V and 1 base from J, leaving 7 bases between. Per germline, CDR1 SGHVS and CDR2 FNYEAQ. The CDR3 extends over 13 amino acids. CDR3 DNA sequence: TGTGCCAGCAGCTGGCCTGGCCAAGAGACCCAGTACTTC. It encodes CASSWPGQETQYF. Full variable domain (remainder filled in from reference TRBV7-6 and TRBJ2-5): GAGVSQSPRYKVTKRGQDVALRCDPISGHVSLYWYRQALGQGPEFLTYFNYEAQQDKSGLPNDRFSAERPEGSISTLTIQRTEQRDSAMYRCASSWPGQETQYFGPGTRLLVL.

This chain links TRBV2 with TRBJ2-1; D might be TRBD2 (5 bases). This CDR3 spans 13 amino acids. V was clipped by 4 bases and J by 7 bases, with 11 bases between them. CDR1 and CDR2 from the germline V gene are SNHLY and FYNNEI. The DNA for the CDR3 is TGTGCCAGCAGTGGGACTCTTGGGAATGAGCAGTTCTTC. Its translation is CASSGTLGNEQFF.

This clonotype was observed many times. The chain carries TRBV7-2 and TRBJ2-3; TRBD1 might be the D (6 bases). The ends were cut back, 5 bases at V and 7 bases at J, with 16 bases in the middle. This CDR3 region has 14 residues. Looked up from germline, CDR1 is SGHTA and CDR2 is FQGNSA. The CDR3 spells CASSPRHWDNTQYF. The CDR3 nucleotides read TGTGCCAGCAGCCCCCGACACTGGGACAATACGCAGTATTTT.

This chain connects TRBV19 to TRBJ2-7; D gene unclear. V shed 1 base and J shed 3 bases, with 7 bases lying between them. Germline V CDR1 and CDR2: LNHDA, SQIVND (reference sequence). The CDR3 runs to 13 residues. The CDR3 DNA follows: TGTGCCAGTAGTATAGGGGCATACTACGAGCAGTACTTC. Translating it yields CASSIGAYYEQYF.

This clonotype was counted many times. CDR3 protein: CASSVWRQLGLSYNEQFF. CDR3 coding DNA: TGTGCCAGCAGTGTATGGCGACAGCTAGGGCTCTCCTACAATGAGCAGTTCTTC. The chain is built from TRBV6-1 and TRBJ2-1, with D possibly being TRBD1 (5 bases). The CDR3 extends over 18 amino acids. CDR1 and CDR2 from the germline V gene are MNHNS and SASEGT. V lost 4 bases and J 0 bases, leaving 19 bases between the germline ends.

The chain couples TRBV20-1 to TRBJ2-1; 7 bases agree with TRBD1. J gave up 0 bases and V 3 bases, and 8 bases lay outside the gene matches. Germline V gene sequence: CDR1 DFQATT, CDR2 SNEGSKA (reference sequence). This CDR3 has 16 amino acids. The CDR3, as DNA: TGCAGTGCTAGCGGGCGACAGGGTCCCTCCTACAATGAGCAGTTCTTC. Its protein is CSASGRQGPSYNEQFF.

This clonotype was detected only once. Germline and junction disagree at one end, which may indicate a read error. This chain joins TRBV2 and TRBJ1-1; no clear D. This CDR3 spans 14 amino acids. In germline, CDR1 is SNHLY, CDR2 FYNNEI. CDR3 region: CASREVHMNTEAFF. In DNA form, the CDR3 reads TGTGCCAGCAGGGAAGTCCATATGAACACTGAAGCTTTCTTT.

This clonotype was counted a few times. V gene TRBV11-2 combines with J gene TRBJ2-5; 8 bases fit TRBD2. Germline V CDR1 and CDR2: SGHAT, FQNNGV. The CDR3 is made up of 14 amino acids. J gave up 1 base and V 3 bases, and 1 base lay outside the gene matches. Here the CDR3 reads CASSFGLAQETQYF. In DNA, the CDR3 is TGTGCCAGCAGCTTTGGACTAGCCCAAGAGACCCAGTACTTC.

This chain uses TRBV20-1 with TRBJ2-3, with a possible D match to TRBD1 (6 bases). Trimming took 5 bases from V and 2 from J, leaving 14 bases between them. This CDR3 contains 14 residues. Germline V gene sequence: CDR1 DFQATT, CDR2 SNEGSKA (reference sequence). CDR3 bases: TGCAGTGCTTTGGACAGAAGAAACACAGATACGCAGTATTTT. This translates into CSALDRRNTDTQYF.

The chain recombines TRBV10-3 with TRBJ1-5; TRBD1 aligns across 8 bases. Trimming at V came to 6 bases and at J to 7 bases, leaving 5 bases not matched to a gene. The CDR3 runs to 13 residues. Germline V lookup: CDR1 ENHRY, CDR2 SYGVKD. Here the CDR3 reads CAIRQGDRQPQHF. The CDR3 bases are TGTGCCATCAGACAGGGGGATAGGCAGCCCCAGCATTTT.

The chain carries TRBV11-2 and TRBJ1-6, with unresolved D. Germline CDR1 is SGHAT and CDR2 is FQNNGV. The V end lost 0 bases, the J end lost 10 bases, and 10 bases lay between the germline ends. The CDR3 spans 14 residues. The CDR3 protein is CASSLESFGSPLHF. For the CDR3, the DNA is TGTGCCAGCAGCTTAGAGTCTTTTGGGTCACCCCTCCACTTT.

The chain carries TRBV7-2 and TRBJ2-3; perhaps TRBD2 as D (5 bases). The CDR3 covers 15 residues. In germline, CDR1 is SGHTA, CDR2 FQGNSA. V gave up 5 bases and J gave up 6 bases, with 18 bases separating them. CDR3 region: CASSPGLAHRDTQYF. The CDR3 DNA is TGTGCCAGCAGCCCCGGACTGGCGCACCGGGATACGCAGTATTTT.

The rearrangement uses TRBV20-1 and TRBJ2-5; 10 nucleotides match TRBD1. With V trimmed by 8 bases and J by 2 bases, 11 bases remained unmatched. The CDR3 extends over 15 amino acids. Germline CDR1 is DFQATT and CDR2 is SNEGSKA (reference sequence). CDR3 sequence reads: CSTGRWDRGQETQYF. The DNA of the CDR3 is TGCAGTACAGGGAGGTGGGACAGGGGACAAGAGACCCAGTACTTC.

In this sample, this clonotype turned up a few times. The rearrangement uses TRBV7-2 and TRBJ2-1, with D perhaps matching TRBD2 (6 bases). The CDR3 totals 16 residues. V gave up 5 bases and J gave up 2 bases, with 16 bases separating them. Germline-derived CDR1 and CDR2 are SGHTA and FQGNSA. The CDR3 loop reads CASSPEASVAYNEQFF. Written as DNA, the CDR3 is TGTGCCAGCAGCCCAGAGGCTAGCGTAGCCTACAATGAGCAGTTCTTC.

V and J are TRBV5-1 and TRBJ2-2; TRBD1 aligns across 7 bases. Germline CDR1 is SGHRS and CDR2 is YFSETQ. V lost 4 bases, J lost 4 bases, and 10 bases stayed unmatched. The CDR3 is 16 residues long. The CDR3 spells CASSRQGTLGTGELFF. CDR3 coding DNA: TGCGCCAGCAGCCGACAGGGAACCTTGGGCACCGGGGAGCTGTTTTTT.

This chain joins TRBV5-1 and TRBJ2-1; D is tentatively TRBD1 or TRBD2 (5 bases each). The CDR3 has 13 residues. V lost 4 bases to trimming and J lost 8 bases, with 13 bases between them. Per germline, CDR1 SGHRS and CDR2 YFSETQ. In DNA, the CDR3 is TGCGCCAGCAGCAGGGGACCTCTAGATGAGCAGTTCTTC. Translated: CASSRGPLDEQFF.

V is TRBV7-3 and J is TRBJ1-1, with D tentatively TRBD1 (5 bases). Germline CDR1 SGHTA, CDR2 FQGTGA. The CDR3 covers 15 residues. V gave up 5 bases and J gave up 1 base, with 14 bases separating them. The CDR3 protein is CASSPDRGRNTEAFF. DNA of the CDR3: TGTGCCAGCAGCCCGGACCGGGGGAGGAACACTGAAGCTTTCTTT. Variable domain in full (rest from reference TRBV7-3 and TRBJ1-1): GAGVSQTPSNKVTEKGKYVELRCDPISGHTALYWYRQSLGQGPEFLIYFQGTGAADDSGLPNDRFFAVRPEGSVSTLKIQRTERGDSAVYLCASSPDRGRNTEAFFGQGTRLTVV.

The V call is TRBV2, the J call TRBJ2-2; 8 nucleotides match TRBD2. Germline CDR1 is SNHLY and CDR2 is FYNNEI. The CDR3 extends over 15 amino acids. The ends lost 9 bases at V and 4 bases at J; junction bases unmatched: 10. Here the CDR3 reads CASHPPAGVTGELFF. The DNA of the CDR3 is TGTGCCAGTCACCCTCCAGCGGGGGTCACCGGGGAGCTGTTTTTT.

CDR3 bases: TGTGCCATCAGCGAGGGGACTAGCGACCCCTCCTACGAGCAGTACTTC. Its translation: CAISEGTSDPSYEQYF. The chain links TRBV10-3 to TRBJ2-7; 10 nucleotides match TRBD2. V was clipped by 6 bases and J by 0 bases; unmatched bases: 8. The CDR3 consists of 16 residues. Germline assignment: CDR1 ENHRY and CDR2 SYGVKD.

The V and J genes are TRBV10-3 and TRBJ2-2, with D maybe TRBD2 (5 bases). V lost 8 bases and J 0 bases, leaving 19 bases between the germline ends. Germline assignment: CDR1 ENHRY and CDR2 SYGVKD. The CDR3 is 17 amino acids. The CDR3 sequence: CAILGGKEGTNTGELFF. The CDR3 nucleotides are TGTGCCATCCTAGGAGGAAAGGAAGGCACGAACACCGGGGAGCTGTTTTTT.

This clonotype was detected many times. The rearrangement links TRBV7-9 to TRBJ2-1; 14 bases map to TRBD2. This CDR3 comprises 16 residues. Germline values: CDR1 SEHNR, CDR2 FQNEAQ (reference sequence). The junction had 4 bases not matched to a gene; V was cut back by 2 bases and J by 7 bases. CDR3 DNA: TGTGCCAGCAGCTTATCAGGGACTAGCGGGAGTAATGAGCAGTTCTTC. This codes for CASSLSGTSGSNEQFF.

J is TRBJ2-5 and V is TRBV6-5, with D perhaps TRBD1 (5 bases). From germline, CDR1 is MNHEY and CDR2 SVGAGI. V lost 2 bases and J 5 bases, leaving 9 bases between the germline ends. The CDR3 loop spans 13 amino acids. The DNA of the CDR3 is TGTGCCAGCAGTTACCAGGGTTCGGAGACCCAGTACTTC. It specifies CASSYQGSETQYF.

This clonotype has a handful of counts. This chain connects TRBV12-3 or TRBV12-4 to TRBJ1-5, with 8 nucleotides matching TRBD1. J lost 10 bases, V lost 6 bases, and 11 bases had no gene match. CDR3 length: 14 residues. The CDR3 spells CASSSTGTGGPQHF. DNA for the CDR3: TGTGCCAGCAGCTCGACAGGCACAGGGGGACCCCAGCATTTT.

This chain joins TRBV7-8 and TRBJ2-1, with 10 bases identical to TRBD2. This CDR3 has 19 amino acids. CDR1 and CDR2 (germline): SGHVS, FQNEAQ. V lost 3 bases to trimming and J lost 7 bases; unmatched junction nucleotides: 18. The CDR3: CASSFGSGRSVGSGNEQFF. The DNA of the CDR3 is TGTGCCAGCAGCTTTGGTAGCGGGAGGTCTGTGGGGTCTGGGAATGAGCAGTTCTTC.

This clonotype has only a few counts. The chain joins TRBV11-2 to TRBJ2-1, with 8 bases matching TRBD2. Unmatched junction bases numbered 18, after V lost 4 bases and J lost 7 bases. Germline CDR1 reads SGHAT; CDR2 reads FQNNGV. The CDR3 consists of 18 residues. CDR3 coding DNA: TGTGCCAGCAGCTCCCTCCGGGTGGGACTGGGACTAGATAATGAGCAGTTCTTC. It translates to CASSSLRVGLGLDNEQFF.